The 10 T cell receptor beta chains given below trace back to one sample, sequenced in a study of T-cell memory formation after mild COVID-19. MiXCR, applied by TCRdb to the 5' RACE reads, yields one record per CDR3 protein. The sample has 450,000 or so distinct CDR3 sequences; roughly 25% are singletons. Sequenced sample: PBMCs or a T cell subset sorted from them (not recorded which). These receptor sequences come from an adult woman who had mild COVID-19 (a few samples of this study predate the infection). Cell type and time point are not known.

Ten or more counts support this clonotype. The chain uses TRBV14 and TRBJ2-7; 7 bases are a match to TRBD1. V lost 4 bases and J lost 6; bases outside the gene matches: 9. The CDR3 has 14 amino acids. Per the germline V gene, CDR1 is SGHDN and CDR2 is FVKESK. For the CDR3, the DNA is TGTGCCAGCAGCCCCGCCGGGACAGCTAGCGAGCAGTACTTC. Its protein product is CASSPAGTASEQYF. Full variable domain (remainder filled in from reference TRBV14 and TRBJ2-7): EAGVTQFPSHSVIEKGQTVTLRCDPISGHDNLYWYRRVMGKEIKFLLHFVKESKQDESGMPNNRFLAERTGGTYSTLKVQPAELEDSGVYFCASSPAGTASEQYFGPGTRLTVT.

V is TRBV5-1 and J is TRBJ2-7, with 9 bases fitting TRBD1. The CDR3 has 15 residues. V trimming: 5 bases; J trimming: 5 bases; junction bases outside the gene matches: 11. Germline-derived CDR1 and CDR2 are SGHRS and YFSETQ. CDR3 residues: CASRVLTGGFHEQYF. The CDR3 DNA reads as TGCGCCAGCAGGGTCTTAACAGGGGGCTTCCACGAGCAGTACTTC.

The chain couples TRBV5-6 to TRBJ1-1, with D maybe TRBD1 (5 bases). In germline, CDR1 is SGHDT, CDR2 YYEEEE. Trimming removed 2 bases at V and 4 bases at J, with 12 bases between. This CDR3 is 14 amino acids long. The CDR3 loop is CASSFGRAATEAFF. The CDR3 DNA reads TGTGCCAGCAGCTTTGGCAGGGCGGCCACTGAAGCTTTCTTT.

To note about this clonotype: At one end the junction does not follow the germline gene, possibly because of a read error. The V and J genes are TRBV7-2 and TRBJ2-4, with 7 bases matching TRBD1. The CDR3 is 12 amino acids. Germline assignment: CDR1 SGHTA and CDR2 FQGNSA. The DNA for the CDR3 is TGTGCCAGCAGCTTAGCACGGGGACAGCGGAATTTC. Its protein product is CASSLARGQRNF.

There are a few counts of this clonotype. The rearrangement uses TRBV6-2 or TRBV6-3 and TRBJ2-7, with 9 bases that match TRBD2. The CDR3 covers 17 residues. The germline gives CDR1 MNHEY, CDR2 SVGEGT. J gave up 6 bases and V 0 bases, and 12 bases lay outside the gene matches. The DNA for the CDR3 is TGTGCCAGCAGTTACTCCCTATTGCGGGAGGGCCTCCGCGAGCAGTACTTC. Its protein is CASSYSLLREGLREQYF.

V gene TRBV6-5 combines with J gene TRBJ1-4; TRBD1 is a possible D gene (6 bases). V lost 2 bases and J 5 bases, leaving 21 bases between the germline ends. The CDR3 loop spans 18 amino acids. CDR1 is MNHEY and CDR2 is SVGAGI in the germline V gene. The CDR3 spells CASSYRGGKTGLNEKLFF. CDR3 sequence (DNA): TGTGCCAGCAGTTACCGGGGCGGGAAGACAGGCTTGAATGAAAAACTGTTTTTT.

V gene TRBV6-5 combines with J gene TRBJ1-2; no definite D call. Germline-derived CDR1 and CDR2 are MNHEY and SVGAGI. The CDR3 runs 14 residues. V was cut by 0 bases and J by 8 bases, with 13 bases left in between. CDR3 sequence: CASSYSETRRGYTF. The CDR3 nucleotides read TGTGCCAGCAGTTACTCGGAGACAAGAAGGGGCTACACCTTC.

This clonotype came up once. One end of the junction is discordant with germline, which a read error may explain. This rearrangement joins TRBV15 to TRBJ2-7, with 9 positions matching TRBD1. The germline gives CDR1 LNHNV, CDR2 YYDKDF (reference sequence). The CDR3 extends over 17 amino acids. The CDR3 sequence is CASSREGGQGGGYEQYF. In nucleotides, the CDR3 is TGTGCCAGCAGCAGAGAGGGGGGACAGGGCGGAGGCTACGAGCAGTACTTC.

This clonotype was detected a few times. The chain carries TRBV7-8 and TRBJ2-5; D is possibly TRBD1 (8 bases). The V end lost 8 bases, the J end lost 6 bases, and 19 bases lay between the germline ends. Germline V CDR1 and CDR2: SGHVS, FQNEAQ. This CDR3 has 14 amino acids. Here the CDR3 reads CASSVTGGDQTQYF. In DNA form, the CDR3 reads TGTGCCAGCTCTGTTACAGGGGGGGACCAGACCCAGTACTTC.

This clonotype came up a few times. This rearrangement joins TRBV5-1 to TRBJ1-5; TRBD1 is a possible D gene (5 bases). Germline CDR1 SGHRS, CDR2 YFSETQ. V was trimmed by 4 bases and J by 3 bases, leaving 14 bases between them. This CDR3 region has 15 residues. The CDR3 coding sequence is TGCGCCAGCAGCCTCGGGACGGCCTACAATCAGCCCCAGCATTTT. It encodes CASSLGTAYNQPQHF.